The sample holds a few counts of the clone carrying this T cell receptor beta chain. This sample is part of a study of blood T cell repertoires in COVID-19. Study information: Spain, Italy and the United States supplied samples that represented acute and convalescent COVID-19. T cells, B-cell-depleted T cells, or PBMCs supplied cDNA or gDNA.

This CDR3 has 14 amino acids. Germline assignment: CDR1 KGHSH and CDR2 LQKENI. V lost 8 bases to trimming and J lost 5 bases; unmatched junction nucleotides: 5. As originally analysed: Counts of nucleated cells, estimated from reference gene primer amplification, were obtained. Profiling relied on immunoSEQ multiplex PCR, and the TCRdb table lists in-frame clones only, not all of them. That table gives V, J and clone size, and the DNA gave D and trimming. The top ten hold over 7.5% of the sample, which has around 270,000 clones, approximately 89% seen once. The source is a man aged 35-49 years who had recovered from COVID-19. V and J are TRBV18 and TRBJ2-7, with 14 bases lining up with TRBD2. Sequencing was carried out using peripheral blood. The CDR3 DNA reads as TGTGCCAGCATGACTAGCGGGGGGGCCCACGAGCAGTACTTC. It translates to CASMTSGGAHEQYF.